The present T cell receptor (beta chain) was sequenced within a study of T-cell reconstitution after alpha-beta-depleted transplantation in children. The V and J ends lost 9 bases and 4 bases respectively, with 9 bases between them. This CDR3 is built from 11 residues. The germline V gene encodes CDR1 MNHEY and CDR2 SVGEGT. This clonotype was counted many times. The TCRbeta library incorporated unique molecular identifiers. TCRdb ran MiXCR on the PCR reads and lists one entry per CDR3 protein. The sample contains around 480,000 distinct CDR3 sequences, about 33% of which appear only once. The material sequenced was PBMCs from the stem cell graft donor, taken from the stem cell graft. The receptor was derived from a human donor who donated a stem cell graft to a child with aplastic anemia. This chain joins TRBV6-2 or TRBV6-3 and TRBJ1-1; the D gene is possibly TRBD1 (5 bases). CDR3 sequence: CASRGGTEAFF. CDR3 sequence (DNA): TGTGCCAGTCGCGGGGGCACTGAAGCTTTCTTT.